This TCR beta chain is from a study of shared clonotypes between healthy human individuals. The overall study: Researchers assigned three CD4 naive, three CD4 memory, two CD8 naive and one CD8 memory plate to each donor.

Naivety among CD8 cells was defined by CD45RO negativity and positive CCR7 selection, thereby excluding terminally differentiated effector memory CD45RA+ cells. V lost 2 bases and J lost 2, with 5 bases in between. Germline V gene lookup returns CDR1 MNHEY and CDR2 SMNVEV (reference sequence). The CDR3 runs to 13 residues. The DNA input per sorted-subset replicate PCR was about 0.2 ug, corresponding to some 30,000 T cell genomes. Profiling relied on immunoSEQ multiplex PCR, and the TCRdb table lists in-frame clones only, not all of them. The data contain around 2,000,000 clones, roughly 95% of them singletons.

The sequence was collected from a man between 18 and 29 years old in good health. The sample taken for sequencing was naive CD8+ T cells sorted from blood. The chain combines TRBV27 with TRBJ2-3; D is uncertain. The CDR3 region has the DNA TGTGCCAGCAGTTTAACGATCACAGATACGCAGTATTTT. It yields the protein CASSLTITDTQYF.